A single sample is the source of the 24 T cell receptor beta chains below, sequenced in a study of T-cell reconstitution after alpha-beta-depleted transplantation in children. It was with unique molecular identifiers that the TCRbeta library was prepared. MiXCR, run by TCRdb on the PCR reads, gives a single entry per CDR3 protein. The sample contains approximately 82,000 distinct CDR3 sequences, around 18% of which appear only once. The sequencing here drew on PBMCs, mostly from graft donor cells, taken 360 days after TCRalphabeta/CD19-depleted stem cell transplant. Receptors originate from a male patient aged 2 to 9 who had a stem cell transplant for acute lymphoblastic leukemia, so the T cells may come from the graft donor.

The chain couples TRBV10-3 to TRBJ2-1; 12 bases align to TRBD2. The germline V gene encodes CDR1 ENHRY and CDR2 SYGVKD. The CDR3 totals 17 residues. V shed 0 bases and J 7 bases; nucleotides not matched to a gene: 7. The CDR3 DNA reads TGTGCCATCAGTGAGTCGGAAGGACTAGCGGGAAAGAATGAGCAGTTCTTC. Translation gives CAISESEGLAGKNEQFF.

This clonotype was counted many times. The rearrangement links TRBV3-1 to TRBJ2-3; no clear D gene. The CDR3 consists of 15 residues. CDR1 LGHDT and CDR2 YNNKEL come from the germline V gene (reference sequence). V lost 0 bases to trimming and J lost 2 bases, with 9 bases between them. CDR3 DNA: TGTGCCAGCAGCCAAGATCCCAGTTACACAGATACGCAGTATTTT. Its translation: CASSQDPSYTDTQYF.

There are a few counts of this clonotype. The V and J genes are TRBV12-3 or TRBV12-4 and TRBJ2-2, with 10 bases that match TRBD2. This CDR3 is built from 15 residues. The ends lost 3 bases at V and 4 bases at J; junction bases unmatched: 2. The CDR3 reads CASSFSGRVTGELFF. The CDR3 bases are TGTGCCAGCAGTTTCAGCGGGAGGGTCACCGGGGAGCTGTTTTTT.

The chain couples TRBV11-2 to TRBJ2-1; possible D gene TRBD2, 6 bases. From germline, CDR1 is SGHAT and CDR2 FQNNGV. Between the trimmed V and J ends, which lost 0 bases and 1 base, there was a span of 13 bases. CDR3 length equals 17 residues. The CDR3 sequence: CASSLDPPGSSYNEQFF. The CDR3 coding sequence is TGTGCCAGCAGCTTAGATCCTCCCGGGAGTTCCTACAATGAGCAGTTCTTC.

This clonotype came up a few times. The rearrangement uses TRBV7-8 and TRBJ2-4; D possibly corresponds to TRBD2 (5 bases). The V and J ends lost 1 base and 0 bases respectively, with 7 bases between them. CDR3 length equals 15 residues. The germline CDR1 and CDR2 sequences are SGHVS and FQNEAQ. The CDR3 reads CASSLDGLAKNIQYF. CDR3 DNA: TGTGCCAGCAGCTTAGATGGACTAGCCAAAAACATTCAGTACTTC.

This sequence joins TRBV3-1 and TRBJ1-6; D unclear. With 0 bases removed from V and 7 bases from J, the gap between germline ends came to 7 bases. Per germline, CDR1 LGHDT and CDR2 YNNKEL (reference sequence). The CDR3 loop spans 14 amino acids. CDR3 sequence reads: CASSQDQLNSPLHF. The CDR3 region has the DNA TGTGCCAGCAGCCAAGATCAATTAAATTCACCCCTCCACTTT.

This clonotype was recorded at least ten times. The chain combines TRBV4-1 with TRBJ2-3, with TRBD2 identical over 8 bases. The CDR3 totals 16 residues. Germline-derived CDR1 and CDR2 are MGHRA and YSYEKL. J gave up 1 base and V 4 bases, and 7 bases lay outside the gene matches. This CDR3 reads CASSRTGTRGTDTQYF. CDR3 sequence (DNA): TGCGCCAGCAGCCGAACCGGGACTAGGGGCACAGATACGCAGTATTTT.

This clonotype was detected ten times or more. This chain links TRBV24-1 with TRBJ2-2, with D unclear. Germline V gene sequence: CDR1 KGHDR, CDR2 SFDVKD. The CDR3 has 15 residues. V was trimmed by 1 base and J by 3 bases, leaving 8 bases between them. CDR3 sequence: CATSDLWPDTGELFF. In DNA, the CDR3 is TGTGCCACCAGTGATTTATGGCCCGACACCGGGGAGCTGTTTTTT.

V and J are TRBV6-1 and TRBJ2-4; TRBD1 matches at 8 bases. V trimming: 6 bases; J trimming: 3 bases; junction bases outside the gene matches: 4. CDR3 length: 14 residues. In germline, CDR1 is MNHNS, CDR2 SASEGT. The CDR3, as DNA: TGTGCCAGCAGAACGGGACAGGACAAAAACATTCAGTACTTC. Its protein product is CASRTGQDKNIQYF.

In its sample, this clonotype was seen a few times. The chain has TRBV4-2 and TRBJ2-1, with 11 positions matching TRBD2. Germline assignment: CDR1 LGHNA and CDR2 YNFKEQ. Trimming at V came to 3 bases and at J to 4 bases, leaving 11 bases not matched to a gene. The CDR3 runs 18 residues. CDR3 DNA: TGTGCCAGCAGCCAGGCTAGCGGGAGGACCTACTTTTACAATGAGCAGTTCTTC. It encodes CASSQASGRTYFYNEQFF.

The chain carries TRBV12-3 or TRBV12-4 and TRBJ2-3; 7 nucleotides match TRBD1. The CDR3 runs to 14 residues. V dropped 6 bases and J dropped 0; count of bases not matched to a gene: 3. CDR3 nucleotides: TGTGCCAGCAGCGACAGGGCTAGCACAGATACGCAGTATTTT. This sequence encodes CASSDRASTDTQYF.

This clonotype was observed many times. The chain is built from TRBV6-5 and TRBJ2-1; D ambiguous. The CDR3 has 12 amino acids. The V end lost 6 bases, the J end lost 4 bases, and 7 bases lay between the germline ends. Germline-derived CDR1 and CDR2 are MNHEY and SVGAGI. Here the CDR3 DNA reads TGTGCCAGCAGCAGACTTTACAATGAGCAGTTCTTC. As protein: CASSRLYNEQFF.

This clonotype was found a few times. This CDR3 is CAVLPGLSYEQYF. For the CDR3, the DNA is TGTGCCGTCCTACCGGGCCTCTCCTACGAGCAGTACTTC. The chain joins TRBV10-3 to TRBJ2-7; D is undetermined. The germline V gene has CDR1 ENHRY and CDR2 SYGVKD. The CDR3 covers 13 residues. V lost 11 bases and J 0 bases, leaving 14 bases between the germline ends.

This clonotype has more than one count but fewer than ten. The rearrangement links TRBV10-2 to TRBJ2-7; TRBD2 aligns across 9 bases. This CDR3 is built from 14 residues. With 5 bases clipped from V and 2 bases from J, the junction kept 4 bases outside the gene matches. Per germline, CDR1 WSHSY and CDR2 SAAADI. This CDR3 reads CASSRGLAAYEQYF. CDR3 bases: TGCGCCAGCAGTAGGGGACTAGCAGCCTACGAGCAGTACTTC.

This clonotype has a handful of counts. This chain uses TRBV4-1 with TRBJ2-1; D remains ambiguous. Germline V CDR1 and CDR2: MGHRA, YSYEKL. The CDR3 is made up of 12 amino acids. Trimming pared 5 bases from V and 6 bases from J, leaving 8 bases between. CDR3 bases: TGCGCCAGCAGCAAGGTTTTCAATGAGCAGTTCTTC. Protein sequence: CASSKVFNEQFF.

This clonotype was seen many times. The chain employs TRBV5-1 and TRBJ2-5, with D unclear. CDR3 length: 12 residues. The V end lost 6 bases, the J end lost 0 bases, and 6 bases lay between the germline ends. In germline, CDR1 is SGHRS, CDR2 YFSETQ. CDR3 DNA sequence: TGCGCCAGCACTTCTGACCAAGAGACCCAGTACTTC. Its translation is CASTSDQETQYF.

The rearrangement links TRBV5-1 to TRBJ2-1; perhaps TRBD2 as D (6 bases). V gave up 0 bases and J gave up 2 bases, with 9 bases separating them. The CDR3 length is 15 residues. From germline, CDR1 is SGHRS and CDR2 YFSETQ. The CDR3 reads CASSLAGATYNEQFF. Here the CDR3 DNA reads TGCGCCAGCAGCTTGGCGGGAGCGACCTACAATGAGCAGTTCTTC.

This clonotype was detected only a few times. The chain carries TRBV5-1 and TRBJ2-1, with 7 positions matching TRBD1. V trimming: 10 bases; J trimming: 7 bases; junction bases outside the gene matches: 14. Germline CDR1 and CDR2: SGHRS and YFSETQ. The CDR3 length is 14 residues. The CDR3 loop reads CASKPGQIGNEQFF. CDR3 DNA sequence: TGCGCCTCCAAACCGGGACAGATAGGAAATGAGCAGTTCTTC.

This clonotype has just a few counts. V usage is TRBV20-1 and J usage is TRBJ1-6, with a weak D call TRBD1 (6 bases). The germline gives CDR1 DFQATT, CDR2 SNEGSKA (reference sequence). V was cut by 6 bases and J by 9 bases, with 15 bases left in between. The CDR3 is 13 residues long. The CDR3 sequence: CSATRGRGSPLHF. The CDR3 bases are TGCAGTGCCACGCGGGGGCGAGGTTCACCCCTCCACTTT.

This chain connects TRBV12-3 or TRBV12-4 to TRBJ1-2, with D possibly matching TRBD1 (6 bases). This CDR3 region has 14 residues. Between the trimmed V and J ends, which lost 6 bases and 4 bases, there was a span of 15 bases. The CDR3 sequence: CASRDSGERYGYTF. The CDR3 DNA sequence: TGTGCCAGCAGGGACAGCGGGGAACGCTATGGCTACACCTTC.

Many counts were recorded for this clonotype. The chain combines TRBV5-1 with TRBJ2-5, with 7 bases fitting TRBD2. CDR1 and CDR2 (germline): SGHRS, YFSETQ. J gave up 4 bases and V 4 bases, and 10 bases lay outside the gene matches. This CDR3 contains 15 residues. The CDR3 DNA sequence: TGCGCCAGCAGCAACGGACTAGAGAGGCGAGAGACCCAGTACTTC. Translating it yields CASSNGLERRETQYF.

The gene calls are TRBV7-6 and TRBJ2-1, with D tentatively TRBD2 (5 bases). Trimming shortened V by 0 bases and J by 0 bases, and 12 bases separated the two germline ends. Germline V gene sequence: CDR1 SGHVS, CDR2 FNYEAQ. The CDR3 extends over 17 amino acids. CDR3 DNA: TGTGCCAGCAGCTTAGCCGTCGGGGTGAGCTCCTACAATGAGCAGTTCTTC. Protein sequence: CASSLAVGVSSYNEQFF.

This clonotype was observed a handful of times. The genes are TRBV20-1 and TRBJ2-3; 8 bases line up with TRBD2. The CDR3 loop spans 16 amino acids. CDR1 and CDR2 (germline): DFQATT, SNEGSKA (reference sequence). The trim removed 1 base at V and 2 bases at J, leaving 8 bases unmatched. CDR3 in DNA: TGCAGTGCTAGAGTCGTGGCGGGAGGCCTCACAGATACGCAGTATTTT. It specifies CSARVVAGGLTDTQYF.

V is TRBV4-2 and J is TRBJ2-7, with 11 bases aligning to TRBD2. CDR3 length equals 17 residues. CDR1 is LGHNA and CDR2 is YNFKEQ in the germline V gene. V lost 3 bases and J lost 0; bases outside the gene matches: 7. Written as DNA, the CDR3 is TGTGCCAGCAGCCACCAGCTAGCGGGAGGTTACTCCTACGAGCAGTACTTC. This encodes CASSHQLAGGYSYEQYF.